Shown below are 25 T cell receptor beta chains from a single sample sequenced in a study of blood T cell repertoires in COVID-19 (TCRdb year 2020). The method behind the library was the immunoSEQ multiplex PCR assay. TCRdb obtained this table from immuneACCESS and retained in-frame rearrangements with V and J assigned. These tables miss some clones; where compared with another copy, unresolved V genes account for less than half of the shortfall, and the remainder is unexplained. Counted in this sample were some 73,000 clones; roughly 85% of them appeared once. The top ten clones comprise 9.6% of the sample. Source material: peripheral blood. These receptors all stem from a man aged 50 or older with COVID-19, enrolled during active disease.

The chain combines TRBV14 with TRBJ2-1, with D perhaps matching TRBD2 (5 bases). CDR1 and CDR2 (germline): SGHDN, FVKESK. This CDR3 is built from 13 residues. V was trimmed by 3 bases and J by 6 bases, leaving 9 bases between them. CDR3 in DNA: TGTGCCAGCAGCCAGCGGGCCCTCAATGAGCAGTTCTTC. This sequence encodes CASSQRALNEQFF.

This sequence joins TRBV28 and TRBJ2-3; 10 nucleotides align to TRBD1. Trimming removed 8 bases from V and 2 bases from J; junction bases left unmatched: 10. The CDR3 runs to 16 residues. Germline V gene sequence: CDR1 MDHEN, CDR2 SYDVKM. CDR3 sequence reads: CASSGQGQMSTDTQYF. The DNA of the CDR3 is TGTGCCAGCTCGGGACAGGGGCAAATGTCCACAGATACGCAGTATTTT. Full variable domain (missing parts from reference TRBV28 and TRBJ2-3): DVKVTQSSRYLVKRTGEKVFLECVQDMDHENMFWYRQDPGLGLRLIYFSYDVKMKEKGDIPEGYSVSREKKERFSLILESASTNQTSMYLCASSGQGQMSTDTQYFGPGTRLTVL.

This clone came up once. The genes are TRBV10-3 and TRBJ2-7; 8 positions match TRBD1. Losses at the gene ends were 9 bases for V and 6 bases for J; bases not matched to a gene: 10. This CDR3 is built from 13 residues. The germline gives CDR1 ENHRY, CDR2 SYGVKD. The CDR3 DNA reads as TGTGCCATTAAAGGACAGGGAGGATTCGAGCAGTACTTC. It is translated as CAIKGQGGFEQYF.

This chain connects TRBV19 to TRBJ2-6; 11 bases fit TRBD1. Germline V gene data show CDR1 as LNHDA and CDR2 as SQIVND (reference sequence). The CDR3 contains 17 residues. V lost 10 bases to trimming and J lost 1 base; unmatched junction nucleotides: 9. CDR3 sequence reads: CATLPRDRGSGANVLTF. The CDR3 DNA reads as TGTGCCACTCTCCCCCGGGACAGGGGGTCTGGGGCCAACGTCCTGACTTTC. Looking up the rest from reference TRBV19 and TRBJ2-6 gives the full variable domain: DGGITQSPKYLFRKEGQNVTLSCEQNLNHDAMYWYRQDPGQGLRLIYYSQIVNDFQKGDIAEGYSVSREKKESFPLTVTSAQKNPTAFYLCATLPRDRGSGANVLTFGAGSRLTVL.

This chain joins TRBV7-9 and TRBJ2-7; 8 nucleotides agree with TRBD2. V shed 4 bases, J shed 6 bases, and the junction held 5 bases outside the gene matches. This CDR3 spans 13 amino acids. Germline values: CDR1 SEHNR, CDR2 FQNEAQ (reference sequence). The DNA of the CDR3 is TGTGCCAGCAGCTCCCCCGGGGGGGTCGAGCAGTACTTC. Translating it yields CASSSPGGVEQYF.

The CDR3 loop is CASSPDRDTEAFF. Written as DNA, the CDR3 is TGTGCCAGCAGCCCGGACAGGGACACTGAAGCTTTCTTT. The chain combines TRBV5-5 with TRBJ1-1; 8 bases line up with TRBD1. The CDR3 contains 13 residues. V shed 4 bases, J shed 3 bases, and the junction held 2 bases outside the gene matches. Germline-derived CDR1 and CDR2 are SGHKS and YYEKEE (reference sequence).

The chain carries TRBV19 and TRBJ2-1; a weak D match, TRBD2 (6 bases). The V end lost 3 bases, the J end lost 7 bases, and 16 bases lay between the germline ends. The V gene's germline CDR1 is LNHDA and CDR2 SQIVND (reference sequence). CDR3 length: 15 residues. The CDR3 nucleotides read TGTGCCAGTAGTATCCCAACCGGGACTTTTAATGAGCAGTTCTTC. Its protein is CASSIPTGTFNEQFF.

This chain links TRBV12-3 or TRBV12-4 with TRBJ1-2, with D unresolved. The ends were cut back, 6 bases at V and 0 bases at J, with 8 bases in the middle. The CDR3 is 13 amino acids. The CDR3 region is CASSLQANYGYTF. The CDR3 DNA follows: TGTGCCAGCAGCTTGCAGGCTAACTATGGCTACACCTTC.

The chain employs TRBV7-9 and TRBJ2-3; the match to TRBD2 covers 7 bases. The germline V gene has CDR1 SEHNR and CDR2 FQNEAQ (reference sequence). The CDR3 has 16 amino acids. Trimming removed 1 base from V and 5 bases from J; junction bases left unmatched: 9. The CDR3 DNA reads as TGTGCCAGCAGCTTAGGGGCTAGCGGCAGAGTAGATACGCAGTATTTT. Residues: CASSLGASGRVDTQYF.

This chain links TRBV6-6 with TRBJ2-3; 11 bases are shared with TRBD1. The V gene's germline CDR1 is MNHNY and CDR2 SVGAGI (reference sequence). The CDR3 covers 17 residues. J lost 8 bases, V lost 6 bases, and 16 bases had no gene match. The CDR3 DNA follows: TGTGCCAGCAGGCGAGATACCGGGACAGGGGGGCAGGGTACGCAGTATTTT. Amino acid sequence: CASRRDTGTGGQGTQYF.

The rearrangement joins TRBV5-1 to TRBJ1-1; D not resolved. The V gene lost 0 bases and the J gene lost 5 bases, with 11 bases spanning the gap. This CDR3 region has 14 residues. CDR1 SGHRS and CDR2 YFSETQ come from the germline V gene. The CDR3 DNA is TGCGCCAGCAGCTTGGCCGCGGGCAGTACTGAAGCTTTCTTT. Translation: CASSLAAGSTEAFF. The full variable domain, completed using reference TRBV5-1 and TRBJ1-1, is KAGVTQTPRYLIKTRGQQVTLSCSPISGHRSVSWYQQTPGQGLQFLFEYFSETQRNKGNFPGRFSGRQFSNSRSEMNVSTLELGDSALYLCASSLAAGSTEAFFGQGTRLTVV.

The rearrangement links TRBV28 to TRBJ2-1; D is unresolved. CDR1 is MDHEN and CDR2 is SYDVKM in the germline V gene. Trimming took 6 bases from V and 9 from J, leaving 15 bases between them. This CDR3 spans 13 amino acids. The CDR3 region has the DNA TGTGCCAGCAGCACCCACTCAGGCCTTGAGCAGTTCTTC. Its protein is CASSTHSGLEQFF.

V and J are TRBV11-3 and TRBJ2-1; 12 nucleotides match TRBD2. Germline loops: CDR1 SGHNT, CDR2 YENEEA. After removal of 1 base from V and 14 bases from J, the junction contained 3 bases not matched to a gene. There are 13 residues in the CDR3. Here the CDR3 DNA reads TGTGCCAGCAGCTTAGGACTAGCGGGAGAAGAGTTCTTC. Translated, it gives CASSLGLAGEEFF.

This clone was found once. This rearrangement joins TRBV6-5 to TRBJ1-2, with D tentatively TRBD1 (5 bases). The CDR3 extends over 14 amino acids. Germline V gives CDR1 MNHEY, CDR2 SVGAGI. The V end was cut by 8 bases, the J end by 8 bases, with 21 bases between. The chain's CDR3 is CASVPAAGGWGYTF. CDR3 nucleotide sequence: TGTGCCAGCGTTCCAGCCGCGGGGGGATGGGGCTACACCTTC.

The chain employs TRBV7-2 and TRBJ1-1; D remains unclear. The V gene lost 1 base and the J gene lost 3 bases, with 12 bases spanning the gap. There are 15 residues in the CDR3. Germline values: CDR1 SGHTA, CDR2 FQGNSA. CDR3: CASSLVAGPHTEAFF. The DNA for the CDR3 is TGTGCCAGCAGCTTAGTGGCGGGCCCGCACACTGAAGCTTTCTTT.

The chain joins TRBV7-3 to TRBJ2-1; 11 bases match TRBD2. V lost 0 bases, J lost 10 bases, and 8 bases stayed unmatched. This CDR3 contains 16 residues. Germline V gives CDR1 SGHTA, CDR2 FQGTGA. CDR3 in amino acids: CASSLTRTSGWQEQFF. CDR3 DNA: TGTGCCAGCAGCTTAACGAGGACTAGCGGGTGGCAAGAGCAGTTCTTC.

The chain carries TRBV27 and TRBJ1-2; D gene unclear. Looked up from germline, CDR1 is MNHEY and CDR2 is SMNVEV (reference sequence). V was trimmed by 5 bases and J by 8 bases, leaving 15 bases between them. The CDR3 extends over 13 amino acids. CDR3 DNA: TGTGCCAGCAGTACTCGGGGTGGGCAGGGCTACACCTTC. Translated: CASSTRGGQGYTF.

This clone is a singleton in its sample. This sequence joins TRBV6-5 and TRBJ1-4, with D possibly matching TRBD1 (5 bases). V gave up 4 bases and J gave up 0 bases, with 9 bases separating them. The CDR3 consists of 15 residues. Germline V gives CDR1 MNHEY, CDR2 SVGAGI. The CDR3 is CASSLRGATNEKLFF. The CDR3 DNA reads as TGTGCCAGCAGTTTAAGGGGCGCAACTAATGAAAAACTGTTTTTT.

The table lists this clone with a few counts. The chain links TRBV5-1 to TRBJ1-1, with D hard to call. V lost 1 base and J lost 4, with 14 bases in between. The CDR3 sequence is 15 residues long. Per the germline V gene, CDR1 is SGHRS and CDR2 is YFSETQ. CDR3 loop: CASSLRGKDRTEAFF. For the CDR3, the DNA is TGCGCCAGCAGCTTGCGAGGAAAGGATCGCACTGAAGCTTTCTTT.

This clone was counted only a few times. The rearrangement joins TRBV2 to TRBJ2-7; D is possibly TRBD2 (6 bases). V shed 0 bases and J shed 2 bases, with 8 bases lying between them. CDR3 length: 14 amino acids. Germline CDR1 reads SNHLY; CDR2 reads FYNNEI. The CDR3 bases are TGTGCCAGCAGTGAAGCGGAGGGTCCCTACGAGCAGTACTTC. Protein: CASSEAEGPYEQYF.

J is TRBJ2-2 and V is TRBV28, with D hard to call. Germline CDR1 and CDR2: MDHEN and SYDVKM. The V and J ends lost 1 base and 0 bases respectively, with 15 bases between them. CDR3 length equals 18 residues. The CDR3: CASSLYPLGSANTGELFF. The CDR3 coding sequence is TGTGCCAGCAGTTTATACCCCCTCGGAAGCGCGAACACCGGGGAGCTGTTTTTT.

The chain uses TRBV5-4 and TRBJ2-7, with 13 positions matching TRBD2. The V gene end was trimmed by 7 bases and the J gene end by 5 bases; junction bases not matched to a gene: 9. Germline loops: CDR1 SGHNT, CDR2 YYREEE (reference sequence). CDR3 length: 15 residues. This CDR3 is CASGRGGLAGDEQYF. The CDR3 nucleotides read TGTGCCAGCGGCCGGGGAGGACTAGCGGGAGACGAGCAGTACTTC.

Here the CDR3 DNA reads TGTGCCAGCAGCGGGGGACAGGGCGTGGCTGAAAAACTGTTTTTT. Translated: CASSGGQGVAEKLFF. V gene TRBV5-8 combines with J gene TRBJ1-4, with TRBD1 identical over 9 bases. Germline CDR1 SGHTS, CDR2 YDEGEE. The CDR3 has 15 residues. V lost 4 bases to trimming and J lost 7 bases; unmatched junction nucleotides: 8.

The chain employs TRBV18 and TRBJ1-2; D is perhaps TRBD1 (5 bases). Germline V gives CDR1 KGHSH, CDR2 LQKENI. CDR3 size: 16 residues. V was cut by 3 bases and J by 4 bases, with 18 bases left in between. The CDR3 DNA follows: TGTGCCAGCTCACCCTCGACGCCACAGGAGTCCTATGGCTACACCTTC. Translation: CASSPSTPQESYGYTF.

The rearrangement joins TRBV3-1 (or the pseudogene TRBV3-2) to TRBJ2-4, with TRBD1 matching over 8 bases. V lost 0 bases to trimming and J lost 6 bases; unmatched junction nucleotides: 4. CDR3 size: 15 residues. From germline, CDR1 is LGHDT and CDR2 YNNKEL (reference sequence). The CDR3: CASSQDRTGRNIQYF. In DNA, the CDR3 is TGTGCCAGCAGCCAAGATCGGACAGGGAGAAACATTCAGTACTTC.